The present entry profiles one TCR beta chain with its context. In the source study's methods: Cell counts per sample came from amplifying reference gene primers. TCRdb keeps only in-frame clones here, not all; method: immunoSEQ multiplex PCR. That table supplies the V and J calls and clone size; D and trimming were determined from the DNA. The sample records approximately 150,000 clones, about 89% being singletons. This sample was included in a study of blood T cell repertoires in COVID-19. Study as a whole: The United States, Italy and Spain provided the acute and convalescent COVID-19 samples. Nucleic acid was either cDNA or gDNA, and it came from T cells, B-cell-depleted T cells, or PBMCs.

In germline, CDR1 is MDHEN, CDR2 SYDVKM. V lost 6 bases and J lost 2; bases outside the gene matches: 7. This CDR3 region has 15 residues. The chain combines TRBV28 with TRBJ1-5; 7 bases match TRBD1. Sequencing input: peripheral blood. This clonotype originated in a man aged 45 to 65 with active or convalescent COVID-19. Written as DNA, the CDR3 is TGTGCCAGCAGCCAGACAGGGTACGGCAATCAGCCCCAGCATTTT. Translated, it gives CASSQTGYGNQPQHF. Full variable domain (outside the CDR3, taken from reference TRBV28 and TRBJ1-5): DVKVTQSSRYLVKRTGEKVFLECVQDMDHENMFWYRQDPGLGLRLIYFSYDVKMKEKGDIPEGYSVSREKKERFSLILESASTNQTSMYLCASSQTGYGNQPQHFGDGTRLSIL.